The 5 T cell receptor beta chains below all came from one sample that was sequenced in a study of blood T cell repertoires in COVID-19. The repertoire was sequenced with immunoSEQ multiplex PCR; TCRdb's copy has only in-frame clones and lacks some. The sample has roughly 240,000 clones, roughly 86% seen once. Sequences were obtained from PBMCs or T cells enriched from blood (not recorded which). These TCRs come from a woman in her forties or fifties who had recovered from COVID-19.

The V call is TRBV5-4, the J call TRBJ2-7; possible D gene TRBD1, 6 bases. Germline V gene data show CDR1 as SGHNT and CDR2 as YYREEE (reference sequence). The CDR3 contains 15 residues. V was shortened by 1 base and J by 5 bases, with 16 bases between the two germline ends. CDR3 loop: CASSLLGRGRNEQYF. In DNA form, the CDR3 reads TGTGCCAGCAGCTTGTTGGGCAGGGGTCGGAACGAGCAGTACTTC.

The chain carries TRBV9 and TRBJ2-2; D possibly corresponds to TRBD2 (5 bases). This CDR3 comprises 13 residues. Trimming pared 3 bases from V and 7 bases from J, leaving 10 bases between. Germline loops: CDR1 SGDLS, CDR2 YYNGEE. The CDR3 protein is CASSGRGYGELFF. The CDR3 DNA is TGTGCCAGCAGCGGTCGAGGGTACGGGGAGCTGTTTTTT.

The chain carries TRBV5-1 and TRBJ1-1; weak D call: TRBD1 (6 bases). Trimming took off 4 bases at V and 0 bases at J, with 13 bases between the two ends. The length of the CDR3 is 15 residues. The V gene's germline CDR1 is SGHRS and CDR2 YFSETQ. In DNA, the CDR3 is TGCGCCAGCAGCACTGGACAGAGATTGAACACTGAAGCTTTCTTT. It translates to CASSTGQRLNTEAFF.

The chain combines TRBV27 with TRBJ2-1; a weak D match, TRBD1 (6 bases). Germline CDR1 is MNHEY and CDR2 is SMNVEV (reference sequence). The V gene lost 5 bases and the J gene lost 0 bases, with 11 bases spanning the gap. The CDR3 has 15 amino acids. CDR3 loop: CASSRQESSYNEQFF. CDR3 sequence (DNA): TGTGCCAGCAGTCGACAGGAAAGCTCCTACAATGAGCAGTTCTTC.

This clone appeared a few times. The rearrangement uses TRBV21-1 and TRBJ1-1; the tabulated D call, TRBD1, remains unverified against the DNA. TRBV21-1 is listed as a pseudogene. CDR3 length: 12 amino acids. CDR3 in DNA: TGTGCCAGCAGCATGGGGCATTATGAAGCTTTCTTT. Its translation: CASSMGHYEAFF.